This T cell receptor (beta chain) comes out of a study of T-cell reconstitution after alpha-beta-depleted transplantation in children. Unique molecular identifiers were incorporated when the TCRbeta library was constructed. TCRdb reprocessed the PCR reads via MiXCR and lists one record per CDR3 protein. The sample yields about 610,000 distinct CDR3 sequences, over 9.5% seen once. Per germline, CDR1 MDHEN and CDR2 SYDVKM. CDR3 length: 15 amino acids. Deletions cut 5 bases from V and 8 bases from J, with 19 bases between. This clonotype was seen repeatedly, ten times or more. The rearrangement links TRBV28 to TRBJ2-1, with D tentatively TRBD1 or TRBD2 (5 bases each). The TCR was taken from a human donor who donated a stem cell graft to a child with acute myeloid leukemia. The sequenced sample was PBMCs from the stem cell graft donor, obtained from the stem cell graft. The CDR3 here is CASSPPGPRRYEQFF. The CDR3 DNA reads TGTGCCAGCAGTCCTCCGGGGCCAAGACGATATGAGCAGTTCTTC.